This T cell receptor beta chain was identified during a study of OX40 agonist ivuxolimab in advanced cancers. The study, taken as a whole, reports: Clonal expansion was seen in CD4+ and CD8+ blood T cells by week 6 at 0.1 to 3.0 mg/kg.

This CDR3 comprises 15 residues. CDR1 and CDR2 from the germline V gene are SGHTA and FQGNSA. J was trimmed by 4 bases and V by 1 base; bases with no gene match: 4. This table comes from immunoSEQ multiplex PCR, and its TCRdb copy is limited to in-frame clones, with some not included. The repertoire holds tens of thousands of clones, approximately 81% seen once, with 4.6% in the top ten. Of note for this clone: Its antigen is still unknown.

The sequencing used CD4+ or CD8+ T cells sorted from blood, collected in a trial of the OX40 agonist ivuxolimab. The chain is built from TRBV7-2 and TRBJ2-5; the match to TRBD2 covers 9 bases. The source of this sequence is an adult with an advanced solid tumor such as melanoma, head and neck, liver or kidney cancer. The CDR3 protein is CASSLGGGVGETQYF. The DNA for the CDR3 is TGTGCCAGCAGCTTAGGCGGGGGGGTAGGAGAGACCCAGTACTTC.